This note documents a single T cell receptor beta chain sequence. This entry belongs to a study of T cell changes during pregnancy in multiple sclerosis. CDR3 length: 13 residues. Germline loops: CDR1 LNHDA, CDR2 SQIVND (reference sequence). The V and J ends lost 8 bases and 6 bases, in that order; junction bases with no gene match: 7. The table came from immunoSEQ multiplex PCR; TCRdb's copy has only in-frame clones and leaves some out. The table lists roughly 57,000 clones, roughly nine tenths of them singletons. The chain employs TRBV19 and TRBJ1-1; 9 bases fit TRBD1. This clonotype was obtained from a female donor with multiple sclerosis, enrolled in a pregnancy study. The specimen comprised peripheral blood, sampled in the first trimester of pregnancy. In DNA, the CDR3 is TGTGCCAGTTACGGACAGGGGTGGGCTGAAGCTTTCTTT. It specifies CASYGQGWAEAFF.